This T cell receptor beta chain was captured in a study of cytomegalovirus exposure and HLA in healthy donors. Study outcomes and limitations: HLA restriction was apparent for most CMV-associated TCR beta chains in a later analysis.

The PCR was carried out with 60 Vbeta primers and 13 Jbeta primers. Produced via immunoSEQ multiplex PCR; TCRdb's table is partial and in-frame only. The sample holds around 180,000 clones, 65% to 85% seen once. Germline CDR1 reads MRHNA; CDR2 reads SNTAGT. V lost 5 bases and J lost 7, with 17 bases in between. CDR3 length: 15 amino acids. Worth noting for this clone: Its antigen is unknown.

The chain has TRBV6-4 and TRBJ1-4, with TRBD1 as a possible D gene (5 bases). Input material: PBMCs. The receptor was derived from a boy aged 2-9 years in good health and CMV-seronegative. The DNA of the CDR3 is TGTGCCAGCAGTCCTCGGAGGGGCGCCGGTGAAAAACTGTTTTTT. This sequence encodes CASSPRRGAGEKLFF.